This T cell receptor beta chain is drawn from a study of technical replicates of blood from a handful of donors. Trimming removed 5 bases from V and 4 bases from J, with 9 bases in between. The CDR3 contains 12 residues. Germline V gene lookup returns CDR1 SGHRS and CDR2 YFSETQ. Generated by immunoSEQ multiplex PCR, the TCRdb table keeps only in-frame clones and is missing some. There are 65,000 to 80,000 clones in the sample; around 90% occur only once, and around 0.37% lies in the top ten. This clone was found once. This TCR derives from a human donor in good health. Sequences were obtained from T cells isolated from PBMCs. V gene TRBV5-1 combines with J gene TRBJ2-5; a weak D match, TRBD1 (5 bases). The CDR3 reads CASSSRGETQYF. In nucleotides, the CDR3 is TGCGCCAGCAGTTCAAGGGGAGAGACCCAGTACTTC.